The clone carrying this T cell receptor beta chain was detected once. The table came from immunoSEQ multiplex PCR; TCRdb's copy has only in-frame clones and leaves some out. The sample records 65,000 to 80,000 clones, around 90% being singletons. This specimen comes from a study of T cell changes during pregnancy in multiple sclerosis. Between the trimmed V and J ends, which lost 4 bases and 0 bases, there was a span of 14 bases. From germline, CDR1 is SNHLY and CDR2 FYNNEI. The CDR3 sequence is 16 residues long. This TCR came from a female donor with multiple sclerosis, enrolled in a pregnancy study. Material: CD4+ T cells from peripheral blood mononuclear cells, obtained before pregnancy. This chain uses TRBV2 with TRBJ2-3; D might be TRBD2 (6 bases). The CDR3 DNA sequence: TGTGCCAGCAGTGGTTGGGGACTTCCTAGCACAGATACGCAGTATTTT. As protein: CASSGWGLPSTDTQYF.